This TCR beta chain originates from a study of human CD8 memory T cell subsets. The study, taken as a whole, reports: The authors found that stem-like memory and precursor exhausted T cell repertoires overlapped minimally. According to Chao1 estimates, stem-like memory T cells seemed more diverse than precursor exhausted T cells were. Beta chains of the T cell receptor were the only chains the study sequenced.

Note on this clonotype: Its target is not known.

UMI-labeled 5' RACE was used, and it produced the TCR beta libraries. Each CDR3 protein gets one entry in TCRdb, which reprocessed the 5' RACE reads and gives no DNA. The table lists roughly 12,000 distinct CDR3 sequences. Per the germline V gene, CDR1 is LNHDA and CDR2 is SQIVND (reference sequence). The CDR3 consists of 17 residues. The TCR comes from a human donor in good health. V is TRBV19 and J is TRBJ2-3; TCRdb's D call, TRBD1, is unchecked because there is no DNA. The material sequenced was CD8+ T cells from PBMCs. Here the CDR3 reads CASTPLETGKVTDTQYF.